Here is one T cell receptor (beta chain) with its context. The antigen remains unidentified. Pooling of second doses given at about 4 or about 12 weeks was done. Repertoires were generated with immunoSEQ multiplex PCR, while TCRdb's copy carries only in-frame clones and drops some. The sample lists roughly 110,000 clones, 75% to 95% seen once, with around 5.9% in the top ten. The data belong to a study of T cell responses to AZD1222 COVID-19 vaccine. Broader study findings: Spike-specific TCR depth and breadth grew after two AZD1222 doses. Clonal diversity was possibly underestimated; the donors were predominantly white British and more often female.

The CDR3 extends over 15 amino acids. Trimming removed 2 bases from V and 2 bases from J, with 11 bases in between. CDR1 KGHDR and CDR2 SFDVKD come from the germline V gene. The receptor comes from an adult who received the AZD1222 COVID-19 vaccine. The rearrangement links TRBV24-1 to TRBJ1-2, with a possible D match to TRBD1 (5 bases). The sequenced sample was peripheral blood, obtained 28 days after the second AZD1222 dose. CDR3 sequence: CATSDSGSLNYGYTF. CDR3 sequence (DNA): TGTGCCACCAGTGATTCAGGGAGTTTGAACTATGGCTACACCTTC.